This is a list of T cell receptor beta chains from one sample in a study of blood T cell repertoires in COVID-19. TCRdb's table, derived via immunoSEQ multiplex PCR, lists solely in-frame clones and lacks some. The data hold roughly 290,000 clones, with roughly 80% observed a single time. Sequences were obtained from peripheral blood. The receptors were sampled from a woman in her forties or fifties with active or convalescent COVID-19. Each CDR3 is given with its conserved first and last residue. D genes are given only for firm matches. Clone size is given for some rows only: seen once, a few or many times, or a class if the clone is expanded.

v_gene	d_gene	j_gene	abundance	CDR3nt	CDR3aa
TRBV7-9	TRBD1	TRBJ1-3	NA	TGTGCCAGCAGCCGTTGGGACAGCAGCTCTGGAAACACCATATATTTT	CASSRWDSSSGNTIYF
TRBV11-2	TRBD2	TRBJ2-1	once	TGTGCCAGCAGCCTTACTAGCGGTTACAATGAGCAGTTCTTC	CASSLTSGYNEQFF
TRBV2	NA	TRBJ1-1	NA	TGTGCCAGCAGTGAAGCCCCCCCGGGGGTATCCAGGGACACTGAAGCTTTCTTT	CASSEAPPGVSRDTEAFF
TRBV4-1	NA	TRBJ1-5	NA	TGCGCCAGCAGCCAAGATATGGCTAGCAATCAGCCCCAGCATTTT	CASSQDMASNQPQHF
TRBV18	NA	TRBJ2-1	NA	TGTGCCAGCTCACCCACAGGGTATGAGCAGTTCTTC	CASSPTGYEQFF
TRBV7-9	TRBD2	TRBJ2-3	NA	TGTGCCAGCAGCCTGACTAGCGGGAGGCCCACAGATACGCAGTATTTT	CASSLTSGRPTDTQYF
TRBV7-9	NA	TRBJ2-7	NA	TGTGCCAGCAGTCGGGGACACTACGAGCAGTACTTC	CASSRGHYEQYF
TRBV28	TRBD2	TRBJ2-2	NA	TGTGCCAGCAATTCGTGGCTAGCGGGAGAGGCGAACACCGGGGAGCTGTTTTTT	CASNSWLAGEANTGELFF
TRBV6-5	TRBD2	TRBJ2-3	NA	TGTGCCAGCAGTTCGGGGACTAGCGGGGCTACAGATACGCAGTATTTT	CASSSGTSGATDTQYF
TRBV5-6	TRBD1	TRBJ2-7	NA	TGTGCCAGCAGCCAGGACAGGATGTCCTACGAGCAGTACTTC	CASSQDRMSYEQYF
TRBV6-5	NA	TRBJ1-2	NA	TGTGCCAGCAGTTATCGGCCGACAGACTGGACCTATGGCTACACCTTC	CASSYRPTDWTYGYTF
TRBV11-2	NA	TRBJ2-2	NA	TGTGCCAGCGGTGTGGGGCGAGCGAACACCGGGGAGCTGTTTTTT	CASGVGRANTGELFF
TRBV7-9	NA	TRBJ2-1	NA	TGTGCCAGCAGCTCCACCGAAGCGACCTCCTACAATGAGCAGTTCTTC	CASSSTEATSYNEQFF
TRBV2	TRBD2	TRBJ2-7	NA	TGTGCCAGCAGCGGGGGCCGACTAGCGGTTTACGAGCAGTACTTC	CASSGGRLAVYEQYF
TRBV6-2/TRBV6-3	NA	TRBJ1-5	few	TGTGCCAGCAGTTACTCAGCGGGGCAGCCCCAGCATTTT	CASSYSAGQPQHF
TRBV25-1	NA	TRBJ1-2	few	TGTGCCAGCAGGGGGGCGCAAGGCTACACCTTC	CASRGAQGYTF
TRBV4-1	TRBD2	TRBJ2-2	NA	TGCGCCAGCAGCCAAGATGGAGTAGCGGGATTTGACACCGGGGAGCTGTTTTTT	CASSQDGVAGFDTGELFF
TRBV11-3	TRBD2	TRBJ2-2	NA	TGTGCCAGCAGCCTAGCGGGATCCGGGGAGCTGTTTTTT	CASSLAGSGELFF
TRBV7-2	TRBD2	TRBJ2-7	few	TGTGCCAGCAGCTTAGTATTCAGCGGGAGGCCCTACGAGCAGTACTTC	CASSLVFSGRPYEQYF
TRBV11-3	TRBD2	TRBJ2-5	NA	TGTGCCAGCAGCCAGGGACTAGCGGGAGCTCAAGAGACCCAGTACTTC	CASSQGLAGAQETQYF
TRBV19	TRBD2	TRBJ2-3	once	TGTGCCAGTAGAGGACTAGCGGGACCCTCAGATACGCAGTATTTT	CASRGLAGPSDTQYF
TRBV10-3	TRBD1	TRBJ2-2	NA	TGTGCCATCAGTGAAGGACAGGGGGAATTTGTCGGGGAGCTGTTTTTT	CAISEGQGEFVGELFF
TRBV3-1/TRBV3-2	NA	TRBJ1-2	many	TGTGCCAGCAGCCAAGGTCCAAGGGGGAATCGCTATGGCTACACCTTC	CASSQGPRGNRYGYTF
TRBV4-2	NA	TRBJ1-6	NA	TGTGCCAGCAGCGAGGGTTCGGGCTTTGGGGATTCACCCCTCCACTTT	CASSEGSGFGDSPLHF
TRBV5-1	NA	TRBJ1-3	NA	TGCGCCAGCAGCCGGGACACAACTGGAAACACCATATATTTT	CASSRDTTGNTIYF
TRBV5-1	NA	TRBJ1-1	NA	TGCGCCAGCAGCTTGGTTAGATTGGGAGAGAACACTGAAGCTTTCTTT	CASSLVRLGENTEAFF
TRBV5-4	TRBD2	TRBJ2-1	NA	TGTGCCAGCAGCTTGGATGCTAGCGGGAACAATGAGCAGTTCTTC	CASSLDASGNNEQFF
TRBV14	NA	TRBJ2-1	NA	TGTGCCAGCAACAAGCTGGGCAACTCCTACAATGAGCAGTTCTTC	CASNKLGNSYNEQFF
TRBV6-5	TRBD1	TRBJ2-7	NA	TGTGCCAGCAGCCGCCTTAGGACAGGGGGCGAGCAGTACTTC	CASSRLRTGGEQYF
TRBV9	TRBD1	TRBJ1-1	NA	TGTGCCAGCAGCCCTATACAGGGGGCCAACACTGAAGCTTTCTTT	CASSPIQGANTEAFF
TRBV30	NA	TRBJ2-1	few	TGTGCCTGGACTAAAGTTGGAGGATCGCGTGAGCAGTTCTTC	CAWTKVGGSREQFF
TRBV5-4	TRBD2	TRBJ2-1	once	TGTGCCAGCAGCCATCGTAGCGGGAGGGGCTCGAATGAGCAGTTCTTC	CASSHRSGRGSNEQFF
TRBV20-1	NA	TRBJ2-6	NA	TGCAGTGCTAGTGGCCTAGCTGCCTCTGGGGCCAACGTCCTGACTTTC	CSASGLAASGANVLTF
TRBV30	NA	TRBJ1-3	NA	TGTGCCTGGAGTCCATTCACTGGAAACACCATATATTTT	CAWSPFTGNTIYF
TRBV28	TRBD2	TRBJ2-7	once	TGTGCCAGCAGTTTCGGTGGGAGGGCTTCTGACTTC	CASSFGGRASDF
TRBV28	TRBD1	TRBJ1-2	NA	TGTGCCAGCAGGGGACAGGGGGCCGGAGACTATGGCTACACCTTC	CASRGQGAGDYGYTF
TRBV5-1	NA	TRBJ2-3	few	TGCGCCAGCAGCTCTACGACTCGAACAGATACGCAGTATTTT	CASSSTTRTDTQYF
TRBV5-1	NA	TRBJ2-1	NA	TGCGCCAGCAGCTTTCGTTGGCGGGCGAACAATGAGCAGTTCTTC	CASSFRWRANNEQFF